Below, 2 T cell receptor beta chains from the same sample are listed, as sequenced in a study of T cells in Graves' hyperthyroidism and ophthalmopathy. Amplified TCR beta CDR3 regions came from RNA transcripts. Carried out on the TCR CDR3, a first-round RT-PCR used the HTBI primer set. TCRdb passed the multiplex PCR reads through MiXCR, listing each CDR3 protein once. The data hold a few hundred thousand distinct CDR3 sequences, with around a quarter observed a single time. Sequenced material: blood. These receptors were obtained from a man between 45 and 60 years old with Graves' hyperthyroidism.

This chain connects TRBV24-1 to TRBJ2-7; 9 bases are shared with TRBD2. This CDR3 has 14 amino acids. The J segment lost 5 bases and the V segment lost 3 bases, leaving 4 bases of the junction unmatched. Germline CDR1 is KGHDR and CDR2 is SFDVKD. The CDR3 spells CATSDRAGGDEQYF. CDR3 in DNA: TGTGCCACCAGTGATCGAGCGGGAGGTGACGAGCAGTACTTC.

This clonotype was seen more than once but under ten times. The V and J genes are TRBV9 and TRBJ2-3; D is undetermined. Germline CDR1 is SGDLS and CDR2 is YYNGEE. This CDR3 has 15 residues. V gave up 0 bases and J gave up 2 bases, with 10 bases separating them. The CDR3 region is CASSVAPTFTDTQYF. The CDR3 DNA reads as TGTGCCAGCAGCGTAGCCCCTACCTTCACAGATACGCAGTATTTT.